This T cell receptor (beta chain) was sequenced in a study of identifying expanded T cells in peripheral blood (dated by TCRdb to 2018 to 2020). Background for the entire study: Technical replicates were generated by sequencing separate aliquots of the same genomic DNA pool, with four replicates compared pairwise.

Details on this clone: Its cognate antigen has yet to be identified. Base-call qualities are not available, and no considerably larger clone is one nucleotide away.

No immune events, such as infections, were documented for the healthy donors during the collection period. To calibrate time-dependent variance in a beta-binomial model of T-cell clone differential abundance, blood repertoires from healthy donors were used as a training cohort. There were some ten healthy donors in the training cohort, of whom 3 were female and 7 were male. On average the donors were around 44 years old, and their ages spanned roughly 29 to 70 years. Whole blood, obtained from a commercial supplier, was collected from each healthy donor at three time points spaced roughly 2 weeks apart. For immunosequencing, genomic DNA was extracted from unsorted whole blood. The germline V gene encodes CDR1 GTSNPN and CDR2 SVGIG (reference sequence). The CDR3 sequence holds 14 residues, the cysteine and phenylalanine included. The sequence is cut down to CDR3 DNA, 42 bases in frame from base 1. Trimming removed 2 bases from V and 8 bases from J; the gene matches leave 5 bases unexplained.

Study-level results and caveats: Both the number of clones called differentially abundant and the false-positive rate were significantly reduced by the beta-binomial model across all healthy-donor time intervals. The authors expected that over much longer intervals, such as months to years, biological variance in healthy repertoires might increase even further. Across all healthy donors, variance in clone template counts between approximately two-week samples was found to increase significantly with total template count. Between technical replicates the binomial model flagged 0.9 to 1.5 differentially abundant clones, whereas over around 2 weeks the binomial model flagged about 15 and over about four weeks approximately 20.

TCRbeta CDR3 regions were profiled with the immunoSEQ Assay using bias-controlled multiplex PCR amplification of genomic DNA. In the paper's pipeline: To quantify the absolute abundance of each unique TCRbeta CDR3 region, the sequences were collapsed and filtered. Two models were used to test differential abundance: a binomial model (Fisher-equivalent) and a beta-binomial model that adds time-dependent variance fitted from healthy donors. Clones with fewer than 5 combined templates were removed, and a clone was called differentially abundant if the clone's Benjamini-Hochberg FDR was below 0.01. Using the form v = (b*log(k)+a)^2, the beta-binomial variance was modeled as a function of the total template count across the two samples. Drawn from immuneACCESS, this table holds only the in-frame rearrangements with V and J called that TCRdb kept. Clones are partly lost; checked studies trace under half to an unresolved V gene and leave the rest unexplained. V, J and clone size were drawn from that table, and D and trimming were deduced from the DNA. In this sample the table shows under 150,000 clones, approximately 80% of which occur a single time. The top ten hold approximately 3% of the sample.

The receptor comes from a person aged 18 to 70 in good health. The chain was built from TRBV30 and TRBJ1-6; the junction holds 8 bases that match TRBD1. Material: blood. CDR3 reads: CAWSTGGAYSPLHF. In nucleotide form, the sequence is TGTGCCTGGAGTACAGGGGGAGCTTATTCACCCCTCCACTTT.